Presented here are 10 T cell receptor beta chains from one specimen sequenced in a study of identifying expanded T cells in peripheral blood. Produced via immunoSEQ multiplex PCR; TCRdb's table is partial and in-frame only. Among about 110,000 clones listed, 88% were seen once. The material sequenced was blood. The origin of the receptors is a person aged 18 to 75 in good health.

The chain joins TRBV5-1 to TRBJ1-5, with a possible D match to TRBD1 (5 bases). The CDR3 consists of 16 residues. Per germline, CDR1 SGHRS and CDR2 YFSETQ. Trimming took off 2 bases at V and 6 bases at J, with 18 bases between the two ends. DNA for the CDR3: TGCGCCAGCAGCTTATCGGGCCAGGGAAAGGGTCAGCCCCAGCATTTT. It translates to CASSLSGQGKGQPQHF.

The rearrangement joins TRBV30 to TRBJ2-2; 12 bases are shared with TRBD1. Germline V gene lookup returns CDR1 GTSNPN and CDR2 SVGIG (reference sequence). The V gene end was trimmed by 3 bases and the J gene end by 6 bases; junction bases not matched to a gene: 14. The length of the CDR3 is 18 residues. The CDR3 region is CAWSRSGLGTGGPGELFF. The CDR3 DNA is TGTGCCTGGAGCCGATCCGGATTAGGGACAGGGGGCCCCGGGGAGCTGTTTTTT.

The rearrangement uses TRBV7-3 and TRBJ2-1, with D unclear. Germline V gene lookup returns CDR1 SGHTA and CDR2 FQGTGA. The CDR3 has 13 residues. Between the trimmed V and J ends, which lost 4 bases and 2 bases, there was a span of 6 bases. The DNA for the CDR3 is TGTGCCAGCAGCTCCGAGGCCTACAATGAGCAGTTCTTC. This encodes CASSSEAYNEQFF.

CDR3 in amino acids: CASSEEGGETQYF. CDR3 nucleotide sequence: TGTGCCAGCAGTGAGGAGGGCGGAGAGACCCAGTACTTC. The genes are TRBV6-4 and TRBJ2-5; a weak D match, TRBD2 (6 bases). The CDR3 has 13 amino acids. Trimming pared 3 bases from V and 4 bases from J, leaving 9 bases between. The germline V gene has CDR1 MRHNA and CDR2 SNTAGT.

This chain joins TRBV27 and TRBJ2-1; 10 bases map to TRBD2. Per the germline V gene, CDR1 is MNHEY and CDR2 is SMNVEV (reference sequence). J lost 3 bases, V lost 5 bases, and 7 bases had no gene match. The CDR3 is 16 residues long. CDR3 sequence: CASSPEGTSVYNEQFF. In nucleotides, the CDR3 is TGTGCCAGCAGTCCAGAGGGGACTAGCGTCTACAATGAGCAGTTCTTC.

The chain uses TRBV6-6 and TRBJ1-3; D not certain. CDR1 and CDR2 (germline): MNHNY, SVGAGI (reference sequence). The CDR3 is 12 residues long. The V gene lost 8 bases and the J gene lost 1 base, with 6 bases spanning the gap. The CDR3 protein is CASSPSGNTIYF. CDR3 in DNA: TGTGCCAGCTCCCCGTCTGGAAACACCATATATTTT.

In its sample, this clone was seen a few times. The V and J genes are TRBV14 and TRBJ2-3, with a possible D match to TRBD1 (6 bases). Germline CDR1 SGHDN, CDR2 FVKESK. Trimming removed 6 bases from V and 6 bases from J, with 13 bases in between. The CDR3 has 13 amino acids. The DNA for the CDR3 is TGTGCCAGCAGTCTAGGGACATTTGATACGCAGTATTTT. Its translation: CASSLGTFDTQYF.

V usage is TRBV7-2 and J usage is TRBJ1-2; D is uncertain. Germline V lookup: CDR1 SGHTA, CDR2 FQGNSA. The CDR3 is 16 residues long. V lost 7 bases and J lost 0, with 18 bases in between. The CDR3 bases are TGTGCCAGCACCCATTCTTCAGGTCGCTCTAACTATGGCTACACCTTC. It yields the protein CASTHSSGRSNYGYTF.

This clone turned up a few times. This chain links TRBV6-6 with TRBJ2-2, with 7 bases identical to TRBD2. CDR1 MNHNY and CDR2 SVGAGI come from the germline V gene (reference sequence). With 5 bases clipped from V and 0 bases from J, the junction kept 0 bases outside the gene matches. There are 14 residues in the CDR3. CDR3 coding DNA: TGTGCCAGCAGTAGCGGGACGAACACCGGGGAGCTGTTTTTT. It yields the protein CASSSGTNTGELFF.

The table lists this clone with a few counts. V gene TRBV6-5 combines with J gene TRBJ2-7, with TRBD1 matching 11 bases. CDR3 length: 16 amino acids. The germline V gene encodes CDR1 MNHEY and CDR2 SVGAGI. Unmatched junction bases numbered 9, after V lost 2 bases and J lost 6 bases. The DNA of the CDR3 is TGTGCCAGCAGTTACACGACTCAGGACAGGGGGCTCGAGCAGTACTTC. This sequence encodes CASSYTTQDRGLEQYF.